This T cell receptor beta chain emerged from a study of T-cell memory formation after mild COVID-19. TCRdb called the 5' RACE reads again in MiXCR, with one record for every CDR3 protein. The sample includes roughly 620,000 distinct CDR3 sequences, 18% seen only once; the top ten take more than 10%. This clonotype was detected only a few times. V dropped 4 bases and J dropped 0 bases, with 13 bases sitting between them. CDR3 length: 15 amino acids. Germline V lookup: CDR1 MGHRA, CDR2 YSYEKL. The sequenced sample was PBMCs or a T cell subset sorted from them (not recorded which). This sequence originates from an adult woman who had mild COVID-19 (a few samples of this study predate the infection). Cell type and time point are not known. This chain joins TRBV4-1 and TRBJ2-7, with D unresolved. CDR3 in DNA: TGCGCCAGCAGCCCGGTTTTCCCGAGCTCCTACGAGCAGTACTTC. Encoded protein: CASSPVFPSSYEQYF.